This is a list of T cell receptor beta chains from one sample in a study of blood T cell repertoires in COVID-19. Clones were read by immunoSEQ multiplex PCR, and TCRdb kept only the in-frame ones, dropping some. The table records about 75,000 clones, over 80% of them present only once. The sequenced sample consisted of peripheral blood. Receptor source: a woman aged 50 to 60 with acute or convalescent COVID-19. CDR3s leave out the opening cysteine and the closing phenylalanine or tryptophan. Rows give clone size only sometimes, using once, few, many, or a class for an expanded clone.

size	J	V	CDR3
once	TRBJ2-1	TRBV6-1	ASSESEIRGEQF
.	TRBJ2-5	TRBV5-1	ASSLLAGGYQY
once	TRBJ1-4	TRBV12-3/TRBV12-4	ASSLTRNEKLF
.	TRBJ1-5	TRBV2	ASSEIRPGSNQPQH
.	TRBJ1-3	TRBV28	ASSLRNSGNTIY
.	TRBJ2-7	TRBV7-9	ASSLAGGPDEQY
.	TRBJ2-3	TRBV5-1	ASSLNGASGITDTQY
.	TRBJ1-2	TRBV9	ASSVAPDRTGNYGYT
.	TRBJ2-1	TRBV19	ASTSTGTYNEQF
.	TRBJ2-1	TRBV2	ASSDRTTIYNEQF
.	TRBJ2-5	TRBV5-6	ASSRGLASETQY
.	TRBJ2-4	TRBV3-1/TRBV3-2	ASSPPRGQGGNIQY
.	TRBJ1-2	TRBV5-1	ASANQPGNYGYT
.	TRBJ1-1	TRBV7-8	ASSLAGEMNTEAF
.	TRBJ1-4	TRBV5-1	ASSLARGTNEKLF
.	TRBJ2-1	TRBV28	ASGSRNEQF
.	TRBJ1-1	TRBV27	ASSLQANTEAF
few	TRBJ2-6	TRBV7-2	ASSLGGGAGT
.	TRBJ2-7	TRBV4-2	ASSQDHSGRGEQY
.	TRBJ1-1	TRBV6-5	ASRGTGGSEAF
.	TRBJ2-1	TRBV3-1/TRBV3-2	ASSQGGSGRYYNEQF
.	TRBJ2-7	TRBV6-4	ASGGPTGILDEQY